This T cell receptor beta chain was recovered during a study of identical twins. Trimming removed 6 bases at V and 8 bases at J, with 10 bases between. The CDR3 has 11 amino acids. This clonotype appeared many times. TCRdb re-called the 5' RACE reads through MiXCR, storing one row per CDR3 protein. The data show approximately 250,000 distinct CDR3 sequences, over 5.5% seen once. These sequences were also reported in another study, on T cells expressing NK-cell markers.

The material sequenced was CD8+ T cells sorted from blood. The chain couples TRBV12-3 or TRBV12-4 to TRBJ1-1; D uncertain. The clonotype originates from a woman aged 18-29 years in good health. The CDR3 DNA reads TGTGCCAGCAGACTCGGAGCCGAAGCTTTCTTT. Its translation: CASRLGAEAFF.